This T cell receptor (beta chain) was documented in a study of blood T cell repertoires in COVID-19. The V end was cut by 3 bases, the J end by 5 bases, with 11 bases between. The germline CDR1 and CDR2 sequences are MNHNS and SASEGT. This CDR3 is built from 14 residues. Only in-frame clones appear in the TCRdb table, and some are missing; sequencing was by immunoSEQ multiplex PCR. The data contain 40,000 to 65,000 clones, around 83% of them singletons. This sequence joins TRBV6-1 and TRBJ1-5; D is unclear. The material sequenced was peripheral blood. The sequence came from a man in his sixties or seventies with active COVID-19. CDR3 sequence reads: CASSDGQDYQPQHF. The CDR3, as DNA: TGTGCCAGCAGTGATGGGCAGGACTATCAGCCCCAGCATTTT.